This is a list of T cell receptor beta chains from one sample in a study of shared clonotypes between healthy human individuals. Measured with immunoSEQ multiplex PCR; TCRdb has only the in-frame clones, and not every one. The sample has more than 2 million clones; 85% to 95% are singletons. Sequencing used naive CD4+ T cells sorted from blood. The receptors were gathered from a man younger than 35 in good health. Each CDR3 is given with its conserved first and last residue. Each record gives: clone size, J gene, D gene, V gene, CDR3 DNA, CDR3 protein. The D gene is left open where the match is weak. The size of a clone is reported for some rows only, either as once, few or many, or as a class for expanded clones.

once	TRBJ2-2	.	TRBV28	TGTGCCAGCAGTCTCCAGTACACCGGGGAGCTGTTTTTT	CASSLQYTGELFF
.	TRBJ2-3	.	TRBV10-2	TGCGCCAGCAGTGACAGGCGCACAGATACGCAGTATTTT	CASSDRRTDTQYF
.	TRBJ2-3	.	TRBV12-5	TGTGCTAGTGGACCCGGGGACACAGATACGCAGTATTTT	CASGPGDTDTQYF
.	TRBJ2-7	.	TRBV4-3	TGCGCCAGCAGCAGAGGACAGAGTGATTCCTACGAGCAGTACTTC	CASSRGQSDSYEQYF
.	TRBJ1-3	.	TRBV5-1	TGCGCCAGCAGCGCTCAGCCACTCTCTGGAAACACCATATATTTT	CASSAQPLSGNTIYF
.	TRBJ1-1	TRBD1	TRBV5-1	TGCGCCAGCAGACGGGGGACAGAGAACACTGAAGCTTTCTTT	CASRRGTENTEAFF
.	TRBJ1-4	TRBD1	TRBV5-1	TGCGCCAGCCGGCAGGGGGGTGAAAAACTGTTTTTT	CASRQGGEKLFF
.	TRBJ1-2	TRBD1	TRBV9	TGTGCCAGCAGTCGGACAGGGGAGAACTATGGCTACACCTTC	CASSRTGENYGYTF
.	TRBJ2-3	.	TRBV10-3	TGTGCCATCAGCCTAGACTGGGGTAGCACAGATACGCAGTATTTT	CAISLDWGSTDTQYF
once	TRBJ1-2	.	TRBV28	TGTGCCACTAGTCCCACCGGCGGCAGCTTGCCGGTGTATGGCTACACCTTC	CATSPTGGSLPVYGYTF
.	TRBJ1-5	.	TRBV2	TGTGCCAGCAGAACAGGGAATCAGCCCCAGCATTTT	CASRTGNQPQHF
.	TRBJ2-2	.	TRBV9	TGTGCCAGCAGCGCGACCAGGGACACCGGGGAGCTGTTTTTT	CASSATRDTGELFF